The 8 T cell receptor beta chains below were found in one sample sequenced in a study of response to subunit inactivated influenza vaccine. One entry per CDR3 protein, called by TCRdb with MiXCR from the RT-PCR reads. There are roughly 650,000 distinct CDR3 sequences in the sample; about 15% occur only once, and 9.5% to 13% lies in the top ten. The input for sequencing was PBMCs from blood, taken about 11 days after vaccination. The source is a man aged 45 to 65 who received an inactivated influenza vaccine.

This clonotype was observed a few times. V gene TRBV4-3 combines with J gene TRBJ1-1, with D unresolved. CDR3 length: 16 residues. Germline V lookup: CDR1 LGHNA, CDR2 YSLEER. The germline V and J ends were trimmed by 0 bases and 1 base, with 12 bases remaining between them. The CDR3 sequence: CASSQDRAGSNTEAFF. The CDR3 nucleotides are TGCGCCAGCAGCCAAGATCGGGCCGGCTCGAACACTGAAGCTTTCTTT.

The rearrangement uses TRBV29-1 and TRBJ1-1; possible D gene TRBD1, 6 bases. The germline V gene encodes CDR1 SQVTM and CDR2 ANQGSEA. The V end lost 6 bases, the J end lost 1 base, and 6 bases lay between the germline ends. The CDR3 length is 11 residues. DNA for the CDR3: TGCAGCGTGGGACAGAACACTGAAGCTTTCTTT. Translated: CSVGQNTEAFF.

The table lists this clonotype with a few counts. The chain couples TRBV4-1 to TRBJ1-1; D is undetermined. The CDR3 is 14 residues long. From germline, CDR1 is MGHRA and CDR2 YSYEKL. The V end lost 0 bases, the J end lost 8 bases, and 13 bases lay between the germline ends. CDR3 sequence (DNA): TGCGCCAGCAGCCAAGATTGGAGCCGCCTAGAAGCTTTCTTT. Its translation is CASSQDWSRLEAFF.

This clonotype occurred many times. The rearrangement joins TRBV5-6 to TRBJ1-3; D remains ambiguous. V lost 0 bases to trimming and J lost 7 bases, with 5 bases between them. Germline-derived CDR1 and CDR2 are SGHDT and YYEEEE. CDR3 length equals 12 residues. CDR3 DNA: TGTGCCAGCAGCTTGGGATACAACACCATATATTTT. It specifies CASSLGYNTIYF.

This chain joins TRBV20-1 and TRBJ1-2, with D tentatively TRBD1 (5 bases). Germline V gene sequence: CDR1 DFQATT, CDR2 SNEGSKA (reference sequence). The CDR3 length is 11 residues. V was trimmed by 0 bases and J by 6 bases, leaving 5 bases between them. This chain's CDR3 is CSARDRDGYTF. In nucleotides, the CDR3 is TGCAGTGCTAGAGACAGGGATGGCTACACCTTC.

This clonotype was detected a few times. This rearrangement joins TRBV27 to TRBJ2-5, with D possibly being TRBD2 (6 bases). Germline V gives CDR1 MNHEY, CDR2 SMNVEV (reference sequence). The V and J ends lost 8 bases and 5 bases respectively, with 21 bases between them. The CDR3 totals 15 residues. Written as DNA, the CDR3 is TGTGCCAGCTCCCGGAGAGGGACGAGCGGGGAGACCCAGTACTTC. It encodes CASSRRGTSGETQYF.

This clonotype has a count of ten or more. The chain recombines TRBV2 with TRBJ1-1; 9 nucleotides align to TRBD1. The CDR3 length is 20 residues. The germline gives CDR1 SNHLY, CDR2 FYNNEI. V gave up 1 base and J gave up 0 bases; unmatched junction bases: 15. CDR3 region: CASSEGPPGTGYGVNTEAFF. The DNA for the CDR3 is TGTGCCAGCAGTGAAGGCCCTCCCGGGACAGGGTATGGGGTGAACACTGAAGCTTTCTTT.

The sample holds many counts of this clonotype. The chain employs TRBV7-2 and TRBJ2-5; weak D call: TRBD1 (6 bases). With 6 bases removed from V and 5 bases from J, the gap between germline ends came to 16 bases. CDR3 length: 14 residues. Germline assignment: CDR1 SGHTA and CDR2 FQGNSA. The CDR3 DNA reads TGTGCCAGCAGTTCCTCTGGGGGCTTGGAGACCCAGTACTTC. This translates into CASSSSGGLETQYF. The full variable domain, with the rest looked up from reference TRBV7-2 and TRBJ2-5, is GAGVSQSPSNKVTEKGKDVELRCDPISGHTALYWYRQSLGQGLEFLIYFQGNSAPDKSGLPSDRFSAERTGGSVSTLTIQRTQQEDSAVYLCASSSSGGLETQYFGPGTRLLVL.